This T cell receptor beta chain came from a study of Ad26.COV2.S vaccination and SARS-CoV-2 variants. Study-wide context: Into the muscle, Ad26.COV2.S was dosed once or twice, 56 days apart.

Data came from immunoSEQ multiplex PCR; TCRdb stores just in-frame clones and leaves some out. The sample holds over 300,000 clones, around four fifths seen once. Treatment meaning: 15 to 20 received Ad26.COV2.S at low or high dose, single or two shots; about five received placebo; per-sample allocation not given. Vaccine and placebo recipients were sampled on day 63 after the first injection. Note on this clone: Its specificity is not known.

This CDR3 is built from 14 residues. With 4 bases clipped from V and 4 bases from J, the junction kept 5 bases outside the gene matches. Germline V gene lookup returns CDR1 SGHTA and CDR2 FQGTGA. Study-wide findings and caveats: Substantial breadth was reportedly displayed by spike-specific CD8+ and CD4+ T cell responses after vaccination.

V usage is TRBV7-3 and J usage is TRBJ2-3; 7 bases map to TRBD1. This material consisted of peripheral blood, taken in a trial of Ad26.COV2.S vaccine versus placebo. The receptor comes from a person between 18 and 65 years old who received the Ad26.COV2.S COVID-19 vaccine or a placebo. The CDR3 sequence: CASSSDRVADTQYF. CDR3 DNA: TGTGCCAGCAGCTCAGACAGGGTGGCAGATACGCAGTATTTT.